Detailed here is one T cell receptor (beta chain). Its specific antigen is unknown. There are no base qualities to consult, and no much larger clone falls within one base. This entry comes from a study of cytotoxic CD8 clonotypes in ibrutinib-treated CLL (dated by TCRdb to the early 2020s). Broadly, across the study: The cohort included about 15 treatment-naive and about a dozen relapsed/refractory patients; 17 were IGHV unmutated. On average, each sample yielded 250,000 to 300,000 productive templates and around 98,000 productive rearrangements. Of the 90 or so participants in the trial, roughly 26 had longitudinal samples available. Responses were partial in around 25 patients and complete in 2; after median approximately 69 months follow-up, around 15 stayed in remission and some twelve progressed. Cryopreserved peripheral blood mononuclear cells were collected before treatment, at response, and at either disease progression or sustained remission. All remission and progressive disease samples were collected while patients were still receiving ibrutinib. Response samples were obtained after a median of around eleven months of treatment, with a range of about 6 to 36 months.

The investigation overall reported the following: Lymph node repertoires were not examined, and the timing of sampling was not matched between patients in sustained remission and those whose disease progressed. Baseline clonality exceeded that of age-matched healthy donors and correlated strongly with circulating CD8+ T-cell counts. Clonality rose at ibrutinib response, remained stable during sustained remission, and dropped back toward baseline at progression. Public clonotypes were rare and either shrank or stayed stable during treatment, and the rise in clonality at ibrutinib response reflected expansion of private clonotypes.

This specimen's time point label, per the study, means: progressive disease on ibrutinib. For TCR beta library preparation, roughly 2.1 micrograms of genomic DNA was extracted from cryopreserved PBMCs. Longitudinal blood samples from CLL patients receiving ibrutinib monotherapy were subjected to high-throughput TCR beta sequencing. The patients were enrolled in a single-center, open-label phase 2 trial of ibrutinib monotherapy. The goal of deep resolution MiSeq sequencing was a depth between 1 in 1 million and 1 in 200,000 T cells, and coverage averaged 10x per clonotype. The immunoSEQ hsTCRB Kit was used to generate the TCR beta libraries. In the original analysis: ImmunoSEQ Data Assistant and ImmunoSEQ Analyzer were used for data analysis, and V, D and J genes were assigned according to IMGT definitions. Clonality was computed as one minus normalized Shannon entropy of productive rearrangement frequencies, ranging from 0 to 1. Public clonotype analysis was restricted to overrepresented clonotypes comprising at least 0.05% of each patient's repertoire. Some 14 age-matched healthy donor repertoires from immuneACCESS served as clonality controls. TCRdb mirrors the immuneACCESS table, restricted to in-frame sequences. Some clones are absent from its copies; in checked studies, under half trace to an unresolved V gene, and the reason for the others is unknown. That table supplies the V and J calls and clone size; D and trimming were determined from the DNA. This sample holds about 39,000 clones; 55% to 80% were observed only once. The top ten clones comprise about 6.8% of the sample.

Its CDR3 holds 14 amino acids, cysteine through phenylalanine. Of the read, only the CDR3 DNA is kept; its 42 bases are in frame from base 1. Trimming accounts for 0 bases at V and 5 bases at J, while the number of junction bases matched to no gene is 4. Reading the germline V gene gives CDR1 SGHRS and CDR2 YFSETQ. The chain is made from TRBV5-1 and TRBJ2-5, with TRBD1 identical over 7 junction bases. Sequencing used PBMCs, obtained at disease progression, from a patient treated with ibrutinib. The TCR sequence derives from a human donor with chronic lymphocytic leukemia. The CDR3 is CASSLGQGGETQYF. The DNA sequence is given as TGCGCCAGCAGCTTGGGACAGGGCGGGGAGACCCAGTACTTC.